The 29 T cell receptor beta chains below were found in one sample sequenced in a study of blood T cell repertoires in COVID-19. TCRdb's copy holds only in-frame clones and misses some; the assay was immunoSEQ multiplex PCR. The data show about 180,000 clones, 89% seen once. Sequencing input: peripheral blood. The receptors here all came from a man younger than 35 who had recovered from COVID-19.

For the CDR3, the DNA is TGTGCCAGTAGTATTCAGGGAAGTCGATCACCCCTCCACTTT. Encoded protein: CASSIQGSRSPLHF. This chain joins TRBV19 and TRBJ1-6; perhaps TRBD1 as D (5 bases). Deletions cut 3 bases from V and 10 bases from J, with 13 bases between. This CDR3 spans 14 amino acids. The germline CDR1 and CDR2 sequences are LNHDA and SQIVND (reference sequence).

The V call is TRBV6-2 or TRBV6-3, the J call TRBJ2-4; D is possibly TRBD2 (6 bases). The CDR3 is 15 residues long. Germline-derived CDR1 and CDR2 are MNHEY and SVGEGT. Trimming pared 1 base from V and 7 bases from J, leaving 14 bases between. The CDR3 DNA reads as TGTGCCAGCAGTTACTGGAGGGATTACGGTAACATTCAGTACTTC. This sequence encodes CASSYWRDYGNIQYF.

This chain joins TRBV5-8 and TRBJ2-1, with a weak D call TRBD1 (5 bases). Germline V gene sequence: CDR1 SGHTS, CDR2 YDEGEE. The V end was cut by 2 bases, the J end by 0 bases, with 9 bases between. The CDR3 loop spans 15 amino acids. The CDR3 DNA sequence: TGTGCCAGCAGCTTAGGGGCTAGCTCCTACAATGAGCAGTTCTTC. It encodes CASSLGASSYNEQFF. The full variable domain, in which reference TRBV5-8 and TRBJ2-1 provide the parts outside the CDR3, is EAGVTQSPTHLIKTRGQQATLRCSPISGHTSVYWYQQALGLGLQFLLWYDEGEERNRGNFPPRFSGRQFPNYSSELNVNALELEDSALYLCASSLGASSYNEQFFGPGTRLTVL.

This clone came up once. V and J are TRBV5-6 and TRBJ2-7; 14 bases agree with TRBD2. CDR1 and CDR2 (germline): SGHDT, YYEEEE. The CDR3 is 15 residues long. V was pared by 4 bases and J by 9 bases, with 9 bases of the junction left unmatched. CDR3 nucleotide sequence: TGTGCCAGCAGCGAAACGACTAGCGGGAGGGTAGGGCAGTACTTC. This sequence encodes CASSETTSGRVGQYF. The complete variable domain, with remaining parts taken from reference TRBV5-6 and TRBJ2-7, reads DAGVTQSPTHLIKTRGQQVTLRCSPKSGHDTVSWYQQALGQGPQFIFQYYEEEERQRGNFPDRFSGHQFPNYSSELNVNALLLGDSALYLCASSETTSGRVGQYFGPGTRLTVT.

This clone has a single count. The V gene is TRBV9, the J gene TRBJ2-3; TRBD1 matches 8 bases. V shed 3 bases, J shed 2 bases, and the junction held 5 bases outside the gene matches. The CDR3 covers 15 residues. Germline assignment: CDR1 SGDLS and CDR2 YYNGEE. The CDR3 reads CASSEDRASTDTQYF. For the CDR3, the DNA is TGTGCCAGCAGCGAGGACAGGGCTTCCACAGATACGCAGTATTTT. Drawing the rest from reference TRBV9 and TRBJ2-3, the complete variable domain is DSGVTQTPKHLITATGQRVTLRCSPRSGDLSVYWYQQSLDQGLQFLIQYYNGEERAKGNILERFSAQQFPDLHSELNLSSLELGDSALYFCASSEDRASTDTQYFGPGTRLTVL.

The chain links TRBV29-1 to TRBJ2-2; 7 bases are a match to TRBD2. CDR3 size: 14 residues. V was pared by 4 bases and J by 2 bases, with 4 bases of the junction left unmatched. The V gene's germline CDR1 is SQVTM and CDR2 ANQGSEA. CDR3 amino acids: CSVARDYNTGELFF. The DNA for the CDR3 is TGCAGCGTTGCTCGGGACTACAACACCGGGGAGCTGTTTTTT.

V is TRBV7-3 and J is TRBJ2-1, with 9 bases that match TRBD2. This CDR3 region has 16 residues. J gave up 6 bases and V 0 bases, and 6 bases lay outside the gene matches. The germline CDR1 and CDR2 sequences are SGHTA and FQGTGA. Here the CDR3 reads CASSLTWLAGSNEQFF. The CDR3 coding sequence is TGTGCCAGCAGCTTAACGTGGCTAGCGGGGTCCAATGAGCAGTTCTTC. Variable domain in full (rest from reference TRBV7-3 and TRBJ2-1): GAGVSQTPSNKVTEKGKYVELRCDPISGHTALYWYRQSLGQGPEFLIYFQGTGAADDSGLPNDRFFAVRPEGSVSTLKIQRTERGDSAVYLCASSLTWLAGSNEQFFGPGTRLTVL.

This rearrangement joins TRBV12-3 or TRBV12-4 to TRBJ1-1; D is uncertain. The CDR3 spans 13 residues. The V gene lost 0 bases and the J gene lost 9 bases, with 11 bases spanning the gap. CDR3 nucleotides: TGTGCCAGCAGTTTAGCGTTGGGGAGTAAAGCTTTCTTT. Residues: CASSLALGSKAFF.

The CDR3 here is CATSDSPGVQPQHF. CDR3 sequence (DNA): TGTGCCACCAGTGATTCGCCAGGGGTTCAGCCCCAGCATTTT. The chain carries TRBV24-1 and TRBJ1-5; possible D gene TRBD1, 6 bases. Per the germline V gene, CDR1 is KGHDR and CDR2 is SFDVKD. With 2 bases removed from V and 6 bases from J, the gap between germline ends came to 10 bases. The CDR3 is 14 amino acids.

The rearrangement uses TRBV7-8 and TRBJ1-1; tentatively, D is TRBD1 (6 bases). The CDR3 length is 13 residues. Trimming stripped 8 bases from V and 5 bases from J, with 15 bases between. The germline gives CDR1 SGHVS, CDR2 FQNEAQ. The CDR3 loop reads CASGRGGLTEAFF. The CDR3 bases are TGTGCCAGCGGTCGGGGGGGGCTTACTGAAGCTTTCTTT.

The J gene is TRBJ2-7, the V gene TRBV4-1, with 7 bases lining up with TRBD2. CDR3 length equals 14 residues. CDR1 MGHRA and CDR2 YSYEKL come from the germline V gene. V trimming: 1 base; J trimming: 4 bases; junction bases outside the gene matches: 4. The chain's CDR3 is CASSQGEGYYEQYF. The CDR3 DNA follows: TGCGCCAGCAGCCAAGGGGAGGGCTATTACGAGCAGTACTTC.

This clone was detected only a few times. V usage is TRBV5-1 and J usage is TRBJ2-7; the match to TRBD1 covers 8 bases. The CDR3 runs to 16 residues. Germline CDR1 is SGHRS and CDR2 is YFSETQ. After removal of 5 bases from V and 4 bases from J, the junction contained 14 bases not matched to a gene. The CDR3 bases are TGCGCCAGCAGTACCGGGACAGGAGCTAAGACGTACGAGCAGTACTTC. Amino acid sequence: CASSTGTGAKTYEQYF.

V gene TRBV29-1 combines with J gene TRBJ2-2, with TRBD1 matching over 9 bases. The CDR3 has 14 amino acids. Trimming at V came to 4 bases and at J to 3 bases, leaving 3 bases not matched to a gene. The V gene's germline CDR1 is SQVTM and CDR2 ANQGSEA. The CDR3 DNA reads TGCAGCGTTGCCGGGACAGGGTACACCGGGGAGCTGTTTTTT. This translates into CSVAGTGYTGELFF.

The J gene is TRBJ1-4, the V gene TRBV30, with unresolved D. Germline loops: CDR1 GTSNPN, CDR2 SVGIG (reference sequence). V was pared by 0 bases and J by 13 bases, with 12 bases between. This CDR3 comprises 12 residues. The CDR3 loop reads CAWSVSSGLLFF. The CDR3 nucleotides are TGTGCCTGGAGTGTATCATCGGGGTTACTGTTTTTT.

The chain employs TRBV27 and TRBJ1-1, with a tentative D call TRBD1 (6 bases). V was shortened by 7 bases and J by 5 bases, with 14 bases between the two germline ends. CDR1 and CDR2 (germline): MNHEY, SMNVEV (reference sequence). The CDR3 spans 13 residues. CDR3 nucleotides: TGTGCCAGCACTCGAGGGGGGGCGACTGAAGCTTTCTTT. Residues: CASTRGGATEAFF.

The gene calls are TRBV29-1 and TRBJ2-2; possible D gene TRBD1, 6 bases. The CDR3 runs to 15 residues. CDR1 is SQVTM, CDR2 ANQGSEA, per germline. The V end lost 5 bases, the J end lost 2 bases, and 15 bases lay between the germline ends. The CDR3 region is CSVYDRPPNTGELFF. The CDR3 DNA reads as TGCAGCGTTTACGACAGGCCCCCCAACACCGGGGAGCTGTTTTTT.

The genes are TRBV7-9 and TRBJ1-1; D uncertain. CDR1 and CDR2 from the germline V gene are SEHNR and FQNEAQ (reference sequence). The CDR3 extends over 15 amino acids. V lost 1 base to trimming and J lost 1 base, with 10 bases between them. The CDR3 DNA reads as TGTGCCAGCAGCTTAGATTGGTTCGGGAACACTGAAGCTTTCTTT. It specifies CASSLDWFGNTEAFF.

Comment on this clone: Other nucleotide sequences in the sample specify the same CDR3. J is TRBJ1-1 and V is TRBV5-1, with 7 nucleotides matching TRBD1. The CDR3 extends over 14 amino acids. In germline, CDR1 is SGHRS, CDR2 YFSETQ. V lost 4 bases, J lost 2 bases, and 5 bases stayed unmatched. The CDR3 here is CASSLGQENTEAFF. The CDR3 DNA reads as TGCGCCAGCAGCCTAGGACAGGAAAACACTGAAGCTTTCTTT.

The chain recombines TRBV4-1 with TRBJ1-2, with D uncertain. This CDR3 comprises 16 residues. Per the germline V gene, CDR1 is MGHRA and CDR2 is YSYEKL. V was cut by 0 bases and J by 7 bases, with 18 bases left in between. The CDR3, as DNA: TGCGCCAGCAGCCAAGATCAGACTTGGGAGGGTCCTGGCTACACCTTC. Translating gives CASSQDQTWEGPGYTF.

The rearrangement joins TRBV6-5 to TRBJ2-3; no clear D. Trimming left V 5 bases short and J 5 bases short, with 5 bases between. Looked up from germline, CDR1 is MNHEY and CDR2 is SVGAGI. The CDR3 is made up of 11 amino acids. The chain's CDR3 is CASSQQDTQYF. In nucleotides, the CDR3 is TGTGCCAGCAGTCAACAAGATACGCAGTATTTT.

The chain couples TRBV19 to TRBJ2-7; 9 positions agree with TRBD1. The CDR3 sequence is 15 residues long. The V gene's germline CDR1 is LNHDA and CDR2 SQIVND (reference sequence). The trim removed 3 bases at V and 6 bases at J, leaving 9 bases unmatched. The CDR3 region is CASSIGRTGEAEQYF. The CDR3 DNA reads TGTGCCAGTAGTATCGGGAGGACAGGGGAAGCCGAGCAGTACTTC. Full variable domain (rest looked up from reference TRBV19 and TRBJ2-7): DGGITQSPKYLFRKEGQNVTLSCEQNLNHDAMYWYRQDPGQGLRLIYYSQIVNDFQKGDIAEGYSVSREKKESFPLTVTSAQKNPTAFYLCASSIGRTGEAEQYFGPGTRLTVT.

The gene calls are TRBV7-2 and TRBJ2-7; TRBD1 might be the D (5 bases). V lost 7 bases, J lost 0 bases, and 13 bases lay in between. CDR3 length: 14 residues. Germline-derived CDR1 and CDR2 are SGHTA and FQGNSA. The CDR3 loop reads CASTPTDLSYEQYF. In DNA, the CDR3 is TGTGCCAGCACCCCGACAGATCTCTCCTACGAGCAGTACTTC.

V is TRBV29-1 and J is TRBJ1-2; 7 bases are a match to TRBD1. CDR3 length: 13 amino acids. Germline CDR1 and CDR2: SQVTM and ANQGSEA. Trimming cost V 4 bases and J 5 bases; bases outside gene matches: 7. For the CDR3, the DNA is TGCAGCGTTGTATCGGCAGGGGGGTATGGCTACACCTTC. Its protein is CSVVSAGGYGYTF.

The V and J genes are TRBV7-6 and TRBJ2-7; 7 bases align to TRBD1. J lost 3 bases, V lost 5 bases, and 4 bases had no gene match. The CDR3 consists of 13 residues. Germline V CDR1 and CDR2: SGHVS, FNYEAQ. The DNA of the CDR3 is TGTGCCAGCAGCCACCGACAGGGCTACGAGCAGTACTTC. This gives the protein CASSHRQGYEQYF.

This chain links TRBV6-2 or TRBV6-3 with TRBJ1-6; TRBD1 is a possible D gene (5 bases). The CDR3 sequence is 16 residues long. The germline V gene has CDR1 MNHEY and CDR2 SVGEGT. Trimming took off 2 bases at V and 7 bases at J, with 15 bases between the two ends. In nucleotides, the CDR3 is TGTGCCAGCAGTTACCCCTTTGGCAGGGCGAATTCACCCCTCCACTTT. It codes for CASSYPFGRANSPLHF.

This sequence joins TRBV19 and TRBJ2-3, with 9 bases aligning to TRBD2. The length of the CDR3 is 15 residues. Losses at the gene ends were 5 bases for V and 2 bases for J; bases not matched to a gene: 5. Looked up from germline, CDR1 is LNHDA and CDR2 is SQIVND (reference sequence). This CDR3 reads CASSGGGRATDTQYF. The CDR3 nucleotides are TGTGCCAGTAGTGGGGGCGGGAGGGCCACAGATACGCAGTATTTT.

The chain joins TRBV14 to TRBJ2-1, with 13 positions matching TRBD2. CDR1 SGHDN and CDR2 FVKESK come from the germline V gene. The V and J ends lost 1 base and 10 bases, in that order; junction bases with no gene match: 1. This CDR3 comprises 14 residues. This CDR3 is CASSQALAGGEQFF. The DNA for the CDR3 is TGTGCCAGCAGCCAAGCACTAGCGGGAGGGGAGCAGTTCTTC.

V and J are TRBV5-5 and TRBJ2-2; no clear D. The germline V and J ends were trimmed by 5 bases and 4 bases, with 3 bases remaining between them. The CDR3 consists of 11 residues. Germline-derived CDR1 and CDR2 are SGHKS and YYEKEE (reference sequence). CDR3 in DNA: TGTGCCAGCAGGGCCACCGGGGAGCTGTTTTTT. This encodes CASRATGELFF. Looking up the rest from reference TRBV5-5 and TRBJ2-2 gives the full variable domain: DAGVTQSPTHLIKTRGQQVTLRCSPISGHKSVSWYQQVLGQGPQFIFQYYEKEERGRGNFPDRFSARQFPNYSSELNVNALLLGDSALYLCASRATGELFFGEGSRLTVL.

The CDR3 DNA sequence: TGCGCCAGCAGCCAAGATGGGAAAGGATCGGGGACAGGGGTCACCGGGGAGCTGTTTTTT. Protein product: CASSQDGKGSGTGVTGELFF. The chain employs TRBV4-3 and TRBJ2-2, with 10 bases lining up with TRBD1. This CDR3 comprises 20 residues. CDR1 LGHNA and CDR2 YSLEER come from the germline V gene. With 0 bases clipped from V and 4 bases from J, the junction kept 14 bases outside the gene matches.